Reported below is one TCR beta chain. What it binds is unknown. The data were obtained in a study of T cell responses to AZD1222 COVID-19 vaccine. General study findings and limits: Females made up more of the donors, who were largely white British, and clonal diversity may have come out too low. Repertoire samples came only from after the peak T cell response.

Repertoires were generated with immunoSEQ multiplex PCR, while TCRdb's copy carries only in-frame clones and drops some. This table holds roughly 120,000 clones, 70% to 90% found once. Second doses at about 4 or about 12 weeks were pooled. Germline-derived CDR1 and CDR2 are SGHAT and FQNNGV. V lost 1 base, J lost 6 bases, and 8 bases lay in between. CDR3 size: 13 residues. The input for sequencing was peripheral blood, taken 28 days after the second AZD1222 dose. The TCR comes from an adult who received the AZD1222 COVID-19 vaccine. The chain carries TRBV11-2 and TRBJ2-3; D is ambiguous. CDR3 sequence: CASSLGPGDTQYF. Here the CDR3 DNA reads TGTGCCAGCAGCTTAGGCCCCGGTGATACGCAGTATTTT.